What follows describes a single T cell receptor (beta chain). The sample is drawn from a study of blood T cell repertoires in COVID-19. The V segment lost 6 bases and the J segment 9 bases; nucleotides outside the gene matches: 11. The CDR3 is made up of 14 amino acids. CDR1 and CDR2 from the germline V gene are MDHEN and SYDVKM. Libraries were prepared by immunoSEQ multiplex PCR; TCRdb keeps only in-frame clonotypes and omits some of them. The sample includes roughly 250,000 clones, about nine tenths seen only once; the top ten take 3%. The rearrangement uses TRBV28 and TRBJ1-1; 9 bases align to TRBD1. The TCR originated in a woman aged 45-60 years who had recovered from COVID-19. The sequenced sample was PBMCs or T cells enriched from blood (not recorded which). CDR3 coding DNA: TGTGCCAGCAGAACCCTCGGGACAGGGTTTCAAGCTTTCTTT. It is translated as CASRTLGTGFQAFF. The full variable domain, its missing parts supplied by reference TRBV28 and TRBJ1-1, is DVKVTQSSRYLVKRTGEKVFLECVQDMDHENMFWYRQDPGLGLRLIYFSYDVKMKEKGDIPEGYSVSREKKERFSLILESASTNQTSMYLCASRTLGTGFQAFFGQGTRLTVV.